The TCR beta chain under discussion was sequenced for a study of T cells in Graves' hyperthyroidism and ophthalmopathy. About the study: The blood sample was taken at first diagnosis, before treatment began.

RNA transcripts served as the template for amplifying TCR beta CDR3 regions. HTBI primers were employed in a first-round RT-PCR of the TCR CDR3. TCRdb reprocessed the multiplex PCR reads via MiXCR and lists one record per CDR3 protein. This sample has under 750,000 distinct CDR3 sequences; 18% occur once, and the top ten carry approximately 16%. Study observations and caveats: Most thyroid-expanded clonotypes above 0.001 were also found in blood.

This clonotype has at least ten counts. Its antigen remains unidentified. The study collected blood at first hyperthyroidism diagnosis, before any ophthalmopathy symptoms arose. The ends were cut back, 2 bases at V and 4 bases at J, with 15 bases in the middle. CDR1 and CDR2 (germline): SGHRS, YFSETQ. The CDR3 is made up of 15 amino acids. The rearrangement links TRBV5-1 to TRBJ1-1; D remains unclear. The TCR originated in a woman in her fifties or sixties with Graves' hyperthyroidism that later progressed to Graves' ophthalmopathy. Sequenced: blood. CDR3 in amino acids: CASSFRVPGTTEAFF. The CDR3, as DNA: TGCGCCAGCAGCTTCCGGGTACCAGGCACCACTGAAGCTTTCTTT.